This passage covers 15 T cell receptor beta chains from one sample sequenced in a study of blood T cell repertoires in COVID-19. Measured with immunoSEQ multiplex PCR; TCRdb has only the in-frame clones, and not every one. The profile shows 50,000 to 75,000 clones, around 82% of them singletons. Sequencing used peripheral blood. The receptor source for this set is a man aged 60 to 75 with COVID-19, enrolled during active disease.

This clone was found a few times. The rearrangement uses TRBV4-1 and TRBJ1-4, with D perhaps matching TRBD1 (5 bases). The CDR3 contains 15 residues. Germline V gene sequence: CDR1 MGHRA, CDR2 YSYEKL. Trimming shortened V by 1 base and J by 9 bases, and 15 bases separated the two germline ends. CDR3 sequence reads: CASSQGGRALQKLFF. Here the CDR3 DNA reads TGCGCCAGCAGCCAAGGAGGCAGGGCTCTTCAAAAACTGTTTTTT.

The V and J genes are TRBV28 and TRBJ1-2, with D unclear. Trimming took 3 bases from V and 7 from J, leaving 9 bases between them. The germline V gene encodes CDR1 MDHEN and CDR2 SYDVKM. The CDR3 spans 12 residues. DNA for the CDR3: TGTGCCAGCAGTTTTGGGGAGGGTGGCTACACCTTC. As protein: CASSFGEGGYTF.

This clone was picked up one time. The chain carries TRBV6-5 and TRBJ2-4; tentatively, D is TRBD2 (6 bases). Germline assignment: CDR1 MNHEY and CDR2 SVGAGI. This CDR3 contains 15 residues. The ends were cut back, 8 bases at V and 8 bases at J, with 22 bases in the middle. Written as DNA, the CDR3 is TGTGCCAGCTTCCCTACCCCACCTCCGGGAGACATTCAGTACTTC. Encoded protein: CASFPTPPPGDIQYF.

V usage is TRBV7-9 and J usage is TRBJ2-2, with 9 bases lining up with TRBD2. Per germline, CDR1 SEHNR and CDR2 FQNEAQ (reference sequence). Trimming took 1 base from V and 4 from J; bases not matched to a gene: 1. This CDR3 region has 15 residues. The CDR3 coding sequence is TGTGCCAGCAGCTTAGTTAGCGGGAGCACCGGGGAGCTGTTTTTT. It specifies CASSLVSGSTGELFF.

The chain employs TRBV6-1 and TRBJ2-7; TRBD1 aligns across 8 bases. Germline assignment: CDR1 MNHNS and CDR2 SASEGT. Trimming at V came to 3 bases and at J to 3 bases, leaving 4 bases not matched to a gene. The CDR3 totals 14 residues. The CDR3 region is CASSEGGQDYEQYF. CDR3 bases: TGTGCCAGCAGTGAGGGGGGACAGGACTACGAGCAGTACTTC.

The chain recombines TRBV6-1 with TRBJ2-5, with 10 nucleotides matching TRBD1. The junction had 11 bases not matched to a gene; V was cut back by 3 bases and J by 7 bases. The CDR3 length is 16 residues. CDR1 is MNHNS, CDR2 SASEGT, per germline. CDR3 nucleotide sequence: TGTGCCAGCAGTGACCGGACAGGGGGAAGAGGGATGACCCAGTACTTC. Translating it yields CASSDRTGGRGMTQYF.

J is TRBJ1-1 and V is TRBV4-2; perhaps TRBD1 as D (6 bases). V lost 6 bases and J 5 bases, leaving 10 bases between the germline ends. Germline values: CDR1 LGHNA, CDR2 YNFKEQ. The CDR3 is 12 amino acids. The CDR3 spells CASSYTGTEAFF. The DNA of the CDR3 is TGTGCCAGCAGTTACACAGGGACTGAAGCTTTCTTT.

Written as DNA, the CDR3 is TGTGCCAGCTCACCACTAGGGGCAGGAGTCGACGAAAAACTGTTTTTT. This encodes CASSPLGAGVDEKLFF. J is TRBJ1-4 and V is TRBV18; weak D call: TRBD1 (5 bases). The CDR3 runs 16 residues. Germline CDR1 is KGHSH and CDR2 is LQKENI. The V end was cut by 1 base, the J end by 8 bases, with 17 bases between. Together with reference TRBV18 and TRBJ1-4, the CDR3 gives the full variable domain: NAGVMQNPRHLVRRRGQEARLRCSPMKGHSHVYWYRQLPEEGLKFMVYLQKENIIDESGMPKERFSAEFPKEGPSILRIQQVVRGDSAAYFCASSPLGAGVDEKLFFGSGTQLSVL.

This clone was recorded once. The chain couples TRBV6-5 to TRBJ2-1; 7 bases are a match to TRBD1. Germline CDR1 MNHEY, CDR2 SVGAGI. V gave up 11 bases and J gave up 4 bases; unmatched junction bases: 11. CDR3 length: 14 residues. Here the CDR3 reads CALPGQRLYNEQFF. CDR3 nucleotide sequence: TGTGCCCTCCCGGGACAGAGACTTTACAATGAGCAGTTCTTC.

This clone appeared a single time. This rearrangement joins TRBV18 to TRBJ1-5; D remains unclear. Germline lookup yields CDR1 KGHSH and CDR2 LQKENI. Trimming stripped 3 bases from V and 5 bases from J, with 8 bases between. The CDR3 extends over 13 amino acids. DNA for the CDR3: TGTGCCAGCTCACCGGCGGAAGATCAGCCCCAGCATTTT. The encoded protein is CASSPAEDQPQHF.

The V and J genes are TRBV7-2 and TRBJ2-5; 13 positions agree with TRBD2. The CDR3 totals 16 residues. Germline CDR1 is SGHTA and CDR2 is FQGNSA. Losses at the gene ends were 5 bases for V and 4 bases for J; bases not matched to a gene: 7. DNA for the CDR3: TGTGCCAGCAGCCAGACTAGCGGGAGGTCGGCAGAGACCCAGTACTTC. This sequence encodes CASSQTSGRSAETQYF.

This chain uses TRBV7-3 with TRBJ2-6, with a tentative D call TRBD1 (5 bases). Germline-derived CDR1 and CDR2 are SGHTA and FQGTGA. CDR3 length: 15 residues. Deletions cut 5 bases from V and 4 bases from J, with 12 bases between. The CDR3 nucleotides are TGTGCCAGCAGCACTCAGGGAACCGGGGCCAACGTCCTGACTTTC. Translating gives CASSTQGTGANVLTF. The full variable domain, with the rest looked up from reference TRBV7-3 and TRBJ2-6, is GAGVSQTPSNKVTEKGKYVELRCDPISGHTALYWYRQSLGQGPEFLIYFQGTGAADDSGLPNDRFFAVRPEGSVSTLKIQRTERGDSAVYLCASSTQGTGANVLTFGAGSRLTVL.

V is TRBV5-1 and J is TRBJ1-2; weak D call: TRBD1 (5 bases). Germline V CDR1 and CDR2: SGHRS, YFSETQ. The CDR3 sequence is 15 residues long. V was clipped by 5 bases and J by 3 bases, with 17 bases between them. The CDR3 DNA follows: TGCGCCAGCAGGACTGGCTACAGGATAGACTATGGCTACACCTTC. Translating it yields CASRTGYRIDYGYTF.

This chain links TRBV5-4 with TRBJ1-2; D is perhaps TRBD1 (6 bases). Trimming removed 4 bases from V and 10 bases from J, with 17 bases in between. The CDR3 is 13 amino acids. Germline assignment: CDR1 SGHNT and CDR2 YYREEE (reference sequence). The CDR3 here is CASSTGQNHDYTF. CDR3 coding DNA: TGTGCCAGCAGCACCGGACAGAACCACGACTACACCTTC.

This clone was seen a few times. The junction departs from germline at one end; a sequencing error may be responsible. The CDR3 protein is CASSLAPGLAGETQYF. CDR3 DNA sequence: TGCGCCAGCAGTTTGGCCCCGGGCCTAGCGGGAGAGACCCAGTACTTC. The V call is TRBV5-1, the J call TRBJ2-5; 8 bases fit TRBD2. The CDR3 has 16 residues. Germline assignment: CDR1 SGHRS and CDR2 YFSETQ. The full variable domain, with the rest looked up from reference TRBV5-1 and TRBJ2-5, is KAGVTQTPRYLIKTRGQQVTLSCSPISGHRSVSWYQQTPGQGLQFLFEYFSETQRNKGNFPGRFSGRQFSNSRSEMNVSTLELGDSALYLCASSLAPGLAGETQYFGPGTRLLVL.